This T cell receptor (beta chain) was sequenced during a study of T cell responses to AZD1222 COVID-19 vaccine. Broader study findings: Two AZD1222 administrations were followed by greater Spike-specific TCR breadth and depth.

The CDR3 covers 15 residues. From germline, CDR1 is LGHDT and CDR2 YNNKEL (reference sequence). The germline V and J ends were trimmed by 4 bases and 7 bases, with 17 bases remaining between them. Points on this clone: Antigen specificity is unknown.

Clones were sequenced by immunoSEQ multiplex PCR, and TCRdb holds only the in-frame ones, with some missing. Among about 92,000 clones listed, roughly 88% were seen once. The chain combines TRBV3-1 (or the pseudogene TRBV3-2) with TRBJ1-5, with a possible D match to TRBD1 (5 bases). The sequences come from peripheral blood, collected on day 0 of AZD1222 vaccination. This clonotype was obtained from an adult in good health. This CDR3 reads CASSPMGGVEQPQHF. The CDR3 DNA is TGTGCCAGCAGCCCAATGGGAGGGGTGGAGCAGCCCCAGCATTTT.